Listed below are T cell receptor beta chains from one sample, sequenced in a study of spatial heterogeneity in lung cancer. TCRdb reprocessed the 5' RACE reads via MiXCR and lists one record per CDR3 protein. The sample holds several thousand distinct CDR3 sequences, approximately 17% seen once. Material: lung tumor tissue, obtained at surgery. All receptors derive from a female donor with early-stage non-small cell lung cancer. The CDR3 runs from the conserved cysteine through the conserved F or W. A D gene is named only where the DNA matches it firmly. Rows may omit the clone size; those that give it use once, few, many or a size class.

j_call: TRBJ1-5; v_call: TRBV5-6; clone_size: -; d_call: TRBD1; cdr3_nt: TGTGCCAGCAGCTTGGAACGGGACAGTTTCAATCAGCCCCAGCATTTT; cdr3_aa: CASSLERDSFNQPQHF
j_call: TRBJ1-5; v_call: TRBV11-3; clone_size: -; d_call: -; cdr3_nt: TGTGCCAGCACCGATTTTGGTGGGGATAGCAATCAGCCCCAGCATTTT; cdr3_aa: CASTDFGGDSNQPQHF
j_call: TRBJ1-6; v_call: TRBV7-9; clone_size: few; d_call: TRBD1; cdr3_nt: TGTGCCAGCAGCCCAGGGGACAGGGAAGGCTCACCCCTCCACTTT; cdr3_aa: CASSPGDREGSPLHF
j_call: TRBJ1-5; v_call: TRBV28; clone_size: few; d_call: -; cdr3_nt: TGTGCCAGCAGTCCTACTGGCCCCAATCAGCCCCAGCATTTT; cdr3_aa: CASSPTGPNQPQHF
j_call: TRBJ2-5; v_call: TRBV7-2; clone_size: -; d_call: -; cdr3_nt: TGTGCCAGCAGCTTCACCCCCAGGGAGACCCAGTACTTC; cdr3_aa: CASSFTPRETQYF
j_call: TRBJ2-1; v_call: TRBV7-9; clone_size: medium-sized; d_call: -; cdr3_nt: TGTGCCAGCAGCTTCGGACAGTTCTCCTACAATGAGCAGTTCTTC; cdr3_aa: CASSFGQFSYNEQFF
j_call: TRBJ1-5; v_call: TRBV20-1; clone_size: -; d_call: -; cdr3_nt: TGCAGTGCTAGGGGGCATGACAATCAGCCCCGGCATTTT; cdr3_aa: CSARGHDNQPRHF
j_call: TRBJ2-1; v_call: TRBV11-2; clone_size: -; d_call: TRBD2; cdr3_nt: TGTGCCAGCAGCTTTTGGACTAGCGGGGGGAATGAGCAGTTCTTC; cdr3_aa: CASSFWTSGGNEQFF
j_call: TRBJ2-3; v_call: TRBV11-2; clone_size: few; d_call: TRBD2; cdr3_nt: TGTGCCAGCAAGGGACTACCTCGGAATACGCAGTATTTT; cdr3_aa: CASKGLPRNTQYF
j_call: TRBJ2-7; v_call: TRBV7-6; clone_size: medium-sized; d_call: -; cdr3_nt: TGTGCCAGCAGCTTAGTGGTGGGGGAGCAGTACTTC; cdr3_aa: CASSLVVGEQYF
j_call: TRBJ2-1; v_call: TRBV24-1; clone_size: -; d_call: -; cdr3_nt: TGTGCCACCAGTGATTTGGGGGGCCAGGCGTACAATGAGCAGTTCTTC; cdr3_aa: CATSDLGGQAYNEQFF
j_call: TRBJ2-5; v_call: TRBV2; clone_size: -; d_call: -; cdr3_nt: TGTGCCAGCAGTGAGGTTGAGACCCAGTACTTC; cdr3_aa: CASSEVETQYF
j_call: TRBJ2-3; v_call: TRBV9; clone_size: few; d_call: TRBD1; cdr3_nt: TGTGCCAGCAGCGCCGACGGGACAGGGGCTAGCACAGATACGCAGTATTTT; cdr3_aa: CASSADGTGASTDTQYF
j_call: TRBJ2-7; v_call: TRBV20-1; clone_size: once; d_call: -; cdr3_nt: TGCAGTGCCAGACGGGTCTCGGGTCTACTCTACGAGCAGTACTTC; cdr3_aa: CSARRVSGLLYEQYF
j_call: TRBJ1-1; v_call: TRBV6-5; clone_size: few; d_call: TRBD1; cdr3_nt: TGTGCCAGCAGTTACTCGAACGCAGGGGGCACTGAAGCTTTCTTT; cdr3_aa: CASSYSNAGGTEAFF
j_call: TRBJ2-7; v_call: TRBV28; clone_size: few; d_call: TRBD1; cdr3_nt: TGTGCCAGCAGACAGGGGCCCGCGAAGGAGCAGTACTTC; cdr3_aa: CASRQGPAKEQYF
j_call: TRBJ2-1; v_call: TRBV5-8; clone_size: -; d_call: -; cdr3_nt: TGTGCCAGCAGCTTGGCCGGGCGGGGAGTCTACAATGAGCAGTTCTTC; cdr3_aa: CASSLAGRGVYNEQFF
j_call: TRBJ1-5; v_call: TRBV6-1; clone_size: few; d_call: -; cdr3_nt: TGTGCCAGCAGTGAATTGGGTGGGCAGGGCGATCAGCCCCAGCATTTT; cdr3_aa: CASSELGGQGDQPQHF
j_call: TRBJ2-3; v_call: TRBV5-4; clone_size: few; d_call: TRBD2; cdr3_nt: TGTGCCAGCAGCTTGATACTAGCGGGGGGTGGAGATACGCAGTATTTT; cdr3_aa: CASSLILAGGGDTQYF
j_call: TRBJ2-7; v_call: TRBV4-1; clone_size: few; d_call: TRBD2; cdr3_nt: TGCGCCAGCAGCCAAGGATGGGTTAGCGGGGGCCTTACCTACGAGCAGTACTTC; cdr3_aa: CASSQGWVSGGLTYEQYF
j_call: TRBJ1-3; v_call: TRBV9; clone_size: few; d_call: -; cdr3_nt: TGTGCCAGCAGCGTAGAAGCAGTAGAGGGAAACACCATATATTTT; cdr3_aa: CASSVEAVEGNTIYF
j_call: TRBJ2-1; v_call: TRBV10-3; clone_size: once; d_call: -; cdr3_nt: TGTGCCATCAGTGAGTCGCGGGACAGAGCCGGGGATGAGCAGTTCTTC; cdr3_aa: CAISESRDRAGDEQFF
j_call: TRBJ2-5; v_call: TRBV12-3/TRBV12-4; clone_size: few; d_call: TRBD2; cdr3_nt: TGTGCCAGCAGTTTGAAAGGGAGGGCCAGACACCAAGAGACCCAGTACTTC; cdr3_aa: CASSLKGRARHQETQYF
j_call: TRBJ2-1; v_call: TRBV28; clone_size: -; d_call: -; cdr3_nt: TGTGCCAGCAGTTTCACAGGGACCCAACAGTTCTTC; cdr3_aa: CASSFTGTQQFF
j_call: TRBJ2-3; v_call: TRBV7-9; clone_size: few; d_call: -; cdr3_nt: TGTGCCAGCAGCCCGCCTGGGGTTAGCACAGATACGCAGTATTTT; cdr3_aa: CASSPPGVSTDTQYF
j_call: TRBJ2-5; v_call: TRBV30; clone_size: few; d_call: TRBD1; cdr3_nt: TGTGCCTGGAGTGTCGGACAGGGCCAAGAGACCCAGTACTTC; cdr3_aa: CAWSVGQGQETQYF
j_call: TRBJ1-2; v_call: TRBV28; clone_size: -; d_call: -; cdr3_nt: TGTGCCAGCAGTTTGACAGGTTCTAGCTATGGCTACACCTTC; cdr3_aa: CASSLTGSSYGYTF
j_call: TRBJ2-1; v_call: TRBV19; clone_size: -; d_call: -; cdr3_nt: TGTGCCAGTAGTATTGGTGGGACCGCGCGGCAGTTCTTC; cdr3_aa: CASSIGGTARQFF
j_call: TRBJ1-1; v_call: TRBV29-1; clone_size: -; d_call: -; cdr3_nt: TGCAGCGTTGAGATGGGGGACACTGAAGCTTTCTTT; cdr3_aa: CSVEMGDTEAFF
j_call: TRBJ2-2; v_call: TRBV4-3; clone_size: medium-sized; d_call: -; cdr3_nt: TGCGCCAGCAGCCAAGGGGTCGGGGAGCTGTTTTTT; cdr3_aa: CASSQGVGELFF
j_call: TRBJ2-3; v_call: TRBV20-1; clone_size: few; d_call: -; cdr3_nt: TGCAGTGCTAGAGATAGGTCGGGCCCTAGCACAGATACGCAGTATTTT; cdr3_aa: CSARDRSGPSTDTQYF
j_call: TRBJ2-7; v_call: TRBV29-1; clone_size: -; d_call: -; cdr3_nt: TGCAGCGTGCAAGGGGGAGTCGGTTACGAGCAGTACTTC; cdr3_aa: CSVQGGVGYEQYF
j_call: TRBJ1-1; v_call: TRBV13; clone_size: medium-sized; d_call: TRBD1; cdr3_nt: TGTGCCAGCAGCGGACAGGGCCTACCCAGCACTGAAGCTTTCTTT; cdr3_aa: CASSGQGLPSTEAFF
j_call: TRBJ2-7; v_call: TRBV30; clone_size: -; d_call: TRBD2; cdr3_nt: TGTGCCTGGAGTGCTGGGGAGGGAGGTGGATACGAGCAGTACTTC; cdr3_aa: CAWSAGEGGGYEQYF
j_call: TRBJ2-7; v_call: TRBV5-6; clone_size: few; d_call: -; cdr3_nt: TGTGCCAGCAGCCATGAGGACAGAGCCTACGAGCAGTACTTC; cdr3_aa: CASSHEDRAYEQYF
j_call: TRBJ2-7; v_call: TRBV18; clone_size: -; d_call: -; cdr3_nt: TGTGCCAGCTCACCAAGAGGAGCAGGGGGGGAAACCTACGAGCAGTACTTC; cdr3_aa: CASSPRGAGGETYEQYF
j_call: TRBJ1-2; v_call: TRBV6-5; clone_size: -; d_call: -; cdr3_nt: TGTGCCAGCAGTTCCACCCAAATTGCAGGGAATAGCTACACCTTC; cdr3_aa: CASSSTQIAGNSYTF
j_call: TRBJ2-7; v_call: TRBV11-2; clone_size: few; d_call: -; cdr3_nt: TGTGCCAGCAGCTTAGATAAATTTCAGGGGGGTTTGAACGAGCAGTACTTC; cdr3_aa: CASSLDKFQGGLNEQYF
j_call: TRBJ1-1; v_call: TRBV12-3/TRBV12-4; clone_size: -; d_call: TRBD1; cdr3_nt: TGTGCCAGCAGAAACCGGGACAGGGGCACTGAAGCTTTCTTT; cdr3_aa: CASRNRDRGTEAFF
j_call: TRBJ2-3; v_call: TRBV20-1; clone_size: medium-sized; d_call: TRBD2; cdr3_nt: TGCAGTGCTAGCGGCGGGGGTAGCACAGATACGCAGTATTTT; cdr3_aa: CSASGGGSTDTQYF
j_call: TRBJ2-1; v_call: TRBV4-3; clone_size: few; d_call: TRBD2; cdr3_nt: TGCGCCAGCAGCGGTGGACTAGCGGACTACAATGAGCAGTTCTTC; cdr3_aa: CASSGGLADYNEQFF
j_call: TRBJ1-3; v_call: TRBV28; clone_size: few; d_call: -; cdr3_nt: TGTGCCAGCATGACATATACAGGTGGCTCTGGAAACACCATATATTTT; cdr3_aa: CASMTYTGGSGNTIYF
j_call: TRBJ2-2; v_call: TRBV4-3; clone_size: few; d_call: -; cdr3_nt: TGCGCCAGCAGCCAAGATCTTCGGGCGGGGGGGGAGCTGTTTTTT; cdr3_aa: CASSQDLRAGGELFF
j_call: TRBJ2-1; v_call: TRBV20-1; clone_size: -; d_call: TRBD2; cdr3_nt: TGCAGTGCTCGCCCACAACTAGCGGGGGGAGCCAATGAGCAGTTCTTC; cdr3_aa: CSARPQLAGGANEQFF
j_call: TRBJ2-2; v_call: TRBV28; clone_size: -; d_call: -; cdr3_nt: TGTGCCAGCAGGACTACTCTGACGTACACCGGGGAGCTGTTTTTT; cdr3_aa: CASRTTLTYTGELFF
j_call: TRBJ1-5; v_call: TRBV12-3/TRBV12-4; clone_size: -; d_call: -; cdr3_nt: TGTGCCAGCAGTCACAGGGATCAGCCCCAGCATTTT; cdr3_aa: CASSHRDQPQHF
j_call: TRBJ1-2; v_call: TRBV12-3/TRBV12-4; clone_size: -; d_call: TRBD1; cdr3_nt: TGTGCCAGCAGCTGGGACAGGGGCTATGGCTACACCTTC; cdr3_aa: CASSWDRGYGYTF
j_call: TRBJ1-5; v_call: TRBV29-1; clone_size: few; d_call: -; cdr3_nt: TGCAGCGTTGGTACCCCGAATGAGCCCCAGCATTTT; cdr3_aa: CSVGTPNEPQHF
j_call: TRBJ2-2; v_call: TRBV7-9; clone_size: -; d_call: -; cdr3_nt: TGTGCCAGCAGCTTAGCCCCCGGGGAGCTGTTTTTT; cdr3_aa: CASSLAPGELFF
j_call: TRBJ1-2; v_call: TRBV7-9; clone_size: -; d_call: -; cdr3_nt: TGTGCCAGCAGCTTAACCGCGAACTATGGCTACACCTTC; cdr3_aa: CASSLTANYGYTF
j_call: TRBJ1-2; v_call: TRBV7-2; clone_size: medium-sized; d_call: -; cdr3_nt: TGTGCCAGCAGCGTCGGGGGCGGCTACACCTTC; cdr3_aa: CASSVGGGYTF
j_call: TRBJ2-1; v_call: TRBV27; clone_size: few; d_call: -; cdr3_nt: TGTGCCACCAAAGTAGGGCCATACAATGAGCAGTTCTTC; cdr3_aa: CATKVGPYNEQFF
j_call: TRBJ1-6; v_call: TRBV5-1; clone_size: -; d_call: TRBD1; cdr3_nt: TGCGCCAGCAGCGCAACAGGGGGGATTTCACCCCTCCACTTT; cdr3_aa: CASSATGGISPLHF
j_call: TRBJ2-7; v_call: TRBV10-3; clone_size: -; d_call: -; cdr3_nt: TGTGCCATCAGCCCGAGGGTCGAGCAGTACTTC; cdr3_aa: CAISPRVEQYF
j_call: TRBJ1-2; v_call: TRBV7-9; clone_size: -; d_call: -; cdr3_nt: TGTGCCAGCAGCCGGACAGTGGTTTGGGGCTACACCTTC; cdr3_aa: CASSRTVVWGYTF
j_call: TRBJ1-6; v_call: TRBV5-6; clone_size: -; d_call: -; cdr3_nt: TGTGCCAGCAGCTTGAGTAGTCCTAATTCACCCCTCCACTTT; cdr3_aa: CASSLSSPNSPLHF